This paragraph covers one T cell receptor beta chain sequence. What it binds is unknown. The primer mix had 60 Vbeta and 13 Jbeta primers. Repertoires were generated with immunoSEQ multiplex PCR, while TCRdb's copy carries only in-frame clones and drops some. The sample has about 150,000 clones; around three fifths are singletons. Germline loops: CDR1 DFQATT, CDR2 SNEGSKA (reference sequence). The V end was cut by 6 bases, the J end by 4 bases, with 7 bases between. This CDR3 has 11 residues. This sample was included in a study of cytomegalovirus exposure and HLA in healthy donors. Study outcomes and limitations: Cytomegalovirus association was assigned to about 180 TCR beta chains.

V is TRBV20-1 and J is TRBJ1-3; no firm D call. The sequence was obtained from a woman aged 40 to 50 in good health and CMV-seronegative. The sequencing input was PBMCs. As DNA, the CDR3 is TGCAGTGCCCCCCGGGGAAACACCATATATTTT. Amino acids: CSAPRGNTIYF.